Sequencing of this T cell receptor (beta chain) was carried out in a study of blood T cell repertoires in COVID-19. Overall study: The study drew acute and convalescent COVID-19 samples from the United States, Italy and Spain. PBMCs, B-cell-depleted T cells, or T cells provided the cDNA or gDNA that made up the material.

The V end lost 1 base, the J end lost 3 bases, and 7 bases lay between the germline ends. CDR3 length equals 14 residues. Germline CDR1 SNHLY, CDR2 FYNNEI. Per the original methods: Researchers report that nucleated cell counts were estimated from reference gene primer amplification. Some clones are missing from TCRdb's copy, which holds only in-frame ones; the method was immunoSEQ multiplex PCR. The V and J calls and clone size come from that table; D and trimming were worked out from the DNA. The sample yields about 89,000 clones, 70% to 80% seen once. The sequence was collected from a human donor in a cohort sampled during active COVID-19. The sequenced sample was peripheral blood. The chain links TRBV2 to TRBJ1-5; no reliable D call. The CDR3 protein is CASSEVSDNQPQHF. The CDR3 DNA is TGTGCCAGCAGTGAAGTCAGTGACAATCAGCCCCAGCATTTT.